This is a list of T cell receptor beta chains from one sample in a study of blood T cells in healthy people across ages. TCRdb used MiXCR to reprocess the 5' RACE reads, holding one entry per CDR3 protein. The repertoire holds around 700,000 distinct CDR3 sequences, with more than 20% as singletons. This sample also appeared in a second study, on T cells of mothers and their children.

The sequenced sample was blood. These receptors all come from a boy aged 5-17 years in good health. Each CDR3 is given with its conserved first and last residue. Fields, in order: clone size, D gene, V gene, J gene, CDR3 protein, CDR3 DNA. D genes are given only for firm matches. Size tells how often a clone was seen (once, few, many) or the class of an expanded clone, and some rows leave it out.

size: -
D: TRBD2
V: TRBV5-8
J: TRBJ2-5
CDR3: CASSLEGLAGGPRSETQYF
DNA: TGTGCCAGCAGCTTGGAGGGCCTGGCGGGGGGGCCCCGGTCTGAGACCCAGTACTTC

size: few
D: -
V: TRBV15
J: TRBJ1-2
CDR3: CATSRPGENYGYTF
DNA: TGTGCCACCAGCAGACCAGGGGAAAACTATGGCTACACCTTC

size: -
D: TRBD1
V: TRBV5-4
J: TRBJ1-1
CDR3: CASSLGGGQGDTEAFF
DNA: TGTGCCAGCAGCTTGGGAGGGGGACAGGGGGACACTGAAGCTTTCTTT

size: few
D: -
V: TRBV12-3/TRBV12-4
J: TRBJ1-4
CDR3: CASSLEFGGNEKLFF
DNA: TGTGCCAGCAGTTTAGAGTTCGGAGGGAACGAAAAACTGTTTTTT

size: -
D: -
V: TRBV6-2/TRBV6-3
J: TRBJ2-7
CDR3: CASRPTGTSYEQYF
DNA: TGTGCCAGCAGGCCCACCGGGACGTCCTACGAGCAGTACTTC

size: -
D: -
V: TRBV21-1
J: TRBJ2-4
CDR3: CASKRTDKNIQYF
DNA: TGTGCCAGCAAGCGGACTGACAAAAACATTCAGTACTTC

size: few
D: TRBD2
V: TRBV10-3
J: TRBJ2-3
CDR3: CAISVAGGSPDTQYF
DNA: TGTGCCATCAGTGTAGCGGGAGGATCCCCAGATACGCAGTATTTT

size: few
D: -
V: TRBV24-1
J: TRBJ2-2
CDR3: CATSDLPNTGELFF
DNA: TGTGCCACCAGTGATTTACCGAACACCGGGGAGCTGTTTTTT

size: -
D: TRBD1
V: TRBV6-6
J: TRBJ1-4
CDR3: CASSYGDSNEKLFF
DNA: TGTGCCAGCAGTTACGGGGACAGTAATGAAAAACTGTTTTTT

size: -
D: -
V: TRBV9
J: TRBJ1-4
CDR3: CASSTRTEHNEKLFF
DNA: TGTGCCAGCAGCACCCGGACCGAACATAATGAAAAACTGTTTTTT

size: many
D: TRBD2
V: TRBV3-1
J: TRBJ2-7
CDR3: CASSQASGGNYEQYF
DNA: TGTGCCAGCAGCCAAGCGAGCGGGGGGAACTACGAGCAGTACTTC

size: -
D: TRBD1
V: TRBV11-1
J: TRBJ1-1
CDR3: CASSRDRARNTEAFF
DNA: TGTGCCAGCAGCCGGGACAGGGCTAGGAACACTGAAGCTTTCTTT

size: few
D: TRBD2
V: TRBV20-1
J: TRBJ2-4
CDR3: CSAPFDSPPGLGGNIQYF
DNA: TGCAGTGCTCCATTCGACAGTCCGCCGGGACTAGGGGGTAACATTCAGTACTTC

size: many
D: -
V: TRBV28
J: TRBJ2-5
CDR3: CASSELETQYF
DNA: TGTGCCAGCAGTGAACTGGAGACCCAGTACTTC

size: few
D: -
V: TRBV7-9
J: TRBJ2-1
CDR3: CASRAPSYNEQFF
DNA: TGTGCCAGCAGGGCTCCGTCCTACAATGAGCAGTTCTTC

size: few
D: -
V: TRBV12-3/TRBV12-4
J: TRBJ2-2
CDR3: CASNMAGTDTGELFF
DNA: TGTGCCAGCAATATGGCCGGGACTGACACCGGGGAGCTGTTTTTT

size: -
D: -
V: TRBV7-6
J: TRBJ1-1
CDR3: CASSLAAEDTEAFF
DNA: TGTGCCAGCAGCTTAGCGGCAGAGGACACTGAAGCTTTCTTT

size: few
D: -
V: TRBV29-1
J: TRBJ1-1
CDR3: CSVDRDRSNTEAFF
DNA: TGCAGCGTTGATCGCGACAGGAGCAACACTGAAGCTTTCTTT

size: -
D: -
V: TRBV4-3
J: TRBJ1-1
CDR3: CASSPTGNTEPFF
DNA: TGCGCCAGCAGCCCGACGGGGAACACTGAACCTTTCTTT

size: -
D: TRBD1
V: TRBV6-1
J: TRBJ2-3
CDR3: CASSPQGVAGTDTQYF
DNA: TGCGCCAGCAGTCCTCAGGGGGTCGCAGGCACAGATACGCAGTATTTT

size: -
D: -
V: TRBV7-2
J: TRBJ2-5
CDR3: CASSPQWGEQYF
DNA: TGTGCCAGCAGCCCCCAATGGGGAGAGCAGTACTTC

size: -
D: -
V: TRBV4-2
J: TRBJ2-1
CDR3: CASSQVLVDSAYDEQFF
DNA: TGTGCCAGCAGCCAAGTGTTGGTGGACTCCGCCTACGATGAGCAGTTCTTC

size: few
D: -
V: TRBV5-1
J: TRBJ2-3
CDR3: CASSFRSADTQYF
DNA: TGCGCCAGCAGCTTTCGGTCGGCGGATACGCAGTATTTT

size: -
D: -
V: TRBV6-6
J: TRBJ1-1
CDR3: CASGSGAMNTEAFF
DNA: TGTGCCAGCGGGTCCGGGGCCATGAACACTGAAGCTTTCTTT

size: few
D: TRBD2
V: TRBV4-2
J: TRBJ2-5
CDR3: CASSQETSGGAGLTQYF
DNA: TGTGCCAGCAGCCAAGAGACTAGCGGGGGGGCCGGATTGACCCAGTACTTC

size: few
D: -
V: TRBV4-2
J: TRBJ2-7
CDR3: CASSQDVAGSSYEQYF
DNA: TGTGCCAGCAGCCAAGATGTGGCGGGTAGCTCCTACGAGCAGTACTTC

size: -
D: -
V: TRBV2
J: TRBJ2-3
CDR3: CASSEVSVRVDTDTQYF
DNA: TGTGCCAGCAGTGAAGTGAGCGTGAGGGTGGATACGGATACGCAGTATTTT

size: -
D: -
V: TRBV29-1
J: TRBJ2-5
CDR3: CSVGLIETQYF
DNA: TGCAGCGTTGGGCTAATAGAGACCCAGTACTTC

size: -
D: -
V: TRBV20-1
J: TRBJ2-7
CDR3: CSAPGGVGQYF
DNA: TGCAGTGCTCCAGGAGGGGTCGGGCAGTACTTC

size: -
D: TRBD1
V: TRBV27
J: TRBJ1-1
CDR3: CASSPGWDRAAFF
DNA: TGTGCCAGCAGTCCGGGTTGGGACAGGGCCGCTTTCTTT

size: -
D: -
V: TRBV6-2/TRBV6-3
J: TRBJ2-1
CDR3: CASSYLLEQFF
DNA: TGTGCCAGCAGTTACCTTCTTGAGCAGTTCTTC

size: -
D: -
V: TRBV27
J: TRBJ1-6
CDR3: CASSLPQRSSPLHF
DNA: TGTGCCAGCAGTTTACCGCAACGAAGTTCACCCCTCCACTTT

size: -
D: TRBD2
V: TRBV20-1
J: TRBJ2-7
CDR3: CAQLQREIIYEQYF
DNA: TGCGCCCAGTTACAGCGGGAGATTATCTACGAGCAGTACTTC

size: -
D: TRBD2
V: TRBV14
J: TRBJ2-5
CDR3: CASSQISSGGLSF
DNA: TGTGCCAGCAGCCAAATTTCCAGCGGGGGGCTATCCTTC

size: -
D: TRBD1
V: TRBV7-9
J: TRBJ2-5
CDR3: CAGSSSTGGQETQYF
DNA: TGTGCCGGCAGCTCCTCGACAGGGGGACAAGAGACCCAGTACTTC

size: -
D: -
V: TRBV7-9
J: TRBJ1-4
CDR3: CASSPAQRSMLFF
DNA: TGTGCCAGCAGCCCGGCACAGCGATCCATGCTGTTTTTT

size: few
D: -
V: TRBV24-1
J: TRBJ2-6
CDR3: CARMGALGANVLTF
DNA: TGTGCCAGAATGGGGGCCCTTGGGGCCAACGTCCTGACTTTC

size: -
D: -
V: TRBV28
J: TRBJ2-7
CDR3: CASSIGSYEQYF
DNA: TGTGCCAGCAGTATTGGGTCCTACGAGCAGTACTTC

size: few
D: -
V: TRBV12-3/TRBV12-4
J: TRBJ1-1
CDR3: CASSSFMNTVAFF
DNA: TGTGCCAGCAGTTCATTCATGAACACTGTAGCTTTCTTT

size: -
D: TRBD1
V: TRBV19
J: TRBJ1-2
CDR3: CASSIGGQSNYGYTF
DNA: TGTGCCAGTAGTATTGGGGGACAGTCCAACTATGGCTACACCTTC

size: few
D: -
V: TRBV9
J: TRBJ1-6
CDR3: CASSSRESRNSPLHF
DNA: TGTGCCAGCAGCTCCCGCGAGTCTCGTAATTCACCCCTCCACTTT

size: once
D: -
V: TRBV13
J: TRBJ1-6
CDR3: CASSPQGDSPLHF
DNA: TGTGCCAGCAGCCCCCAAGGGGATTCACCCCTCCACTTT

size: -
D: TRBD2
V: TRBV27
J: TRBJ2-7
CDR3: CASSLSQGLGYEQYF
DNA: TGTGCCAGCAGTTTATCGCAGGGACTAGGCTACGAGCAGTACTTC

size: few
D: TRBD2
V: TRBV5-6
J: TRBJ2-1
CDR3: CASSTGTSANNEQFF
DNA: TGTGCCAGCAGCACAGGGACTAGCGCGAACAATGAGCAGTTCTTC

size: few
D: TRBD2
V: TRBV29-1
J: TRBJ2-1
CDR3: CSVDQREYEQFF
DNA: TGCAGCGTCGACCAGCGGGAGTATGAGCAGTTCTTC

size: -
D: TRBD1
V: TRBV3-1
J: TRBJ2-7
CDR3: CASAPGTAYEQYF
DNA: TGTGCCAGCGCCCCCGGGACAGCCTACGAGCAGTACTTC

size: once
D: -
V: TRBV5-1
J: TRBJ2-5
CDR3: CASSLWGAIENRETQYF
DNA: TGCGCCAGCAGCTTGTGGGGGGCCATTGAGAATCGAGAGACCCAGTACTTC

size: few
D: TRBD1
V: TRBV10-1
J: TRBJ2-2
CDR3: CASSGPRQGSGELFF
DNA: TGCGCCAGCAGTGGTCCTCGACAGGGGTCCGGGGAGCTGTTTTTT

size: -
D: TRBD1
V: TRBV28
J: TRBJ2-7
CDR3: CGSSRDRLYEQYF
DNA: TGTGGCAGCAGTCGGGACAGACTTTACGAGCAGTACTTC

size: few
D: TRBD2
V: TRBV7-8
J: TRBJ2-3
CDR3: CASSPTQLAVGDTQYF
DNA: TGTGCCAGCAGCCCGACCCAACTAGCGGTTGGGGATACGCAGTATTTT

size: few
D: TRBD2
V: TRBV6-1
J: TRBJ2-1
CDR3: CAIRGRGNEQFF
DNA: TGTGCCATCCGAGGGAGGGGCAATGAGCAGTTCTTC

size: -
D: -
V: TRBV3-1
J: TRBJ2-2
CDR3: CASSQATAPGELFF
DNA: TGTGCCAGCAGCCAAGCGACCGCCCCCGGGGAGCTGTTTTTT

size: few
D: TRBD2
V: TRBV5-1
J: TRBJ2-3
CDR3: CASSLRTSPTPDTQYF
DNA: TGCGCCAGCAGCTTGAGGACTAGTCCGACCCCAGATACGCAGTATTTT

size: -
D: -
V: TRBV20-1
J: TRBJ2-2
CDR3: CSARPTNTGELFF
DNA: TGCAGTGCTAGACCGACGAACACCGGGGAGCTGTTTTTT